A selection of T cell receptor beta chains follows, all from one sample in a study of PD-L1 blockade in urothelial cancer. Libraries were prepared by immunoSEQ multiplex PCR; TCRdb keeps only in-frame clonotypes and omits some of them. The sample contains about 100,000 clones, about 90% of which appear only once. Specimen: PBMCs, collected around atezolizumab (anti-PD-L1) treatment. The receptors here all came from a woman over 75 with urothelial cancer. Both conserved end residues are part of each CDR3. The D gene is left open where the match is weak. Clone size is stated in some rows and not others, as once, few, many or a class when expanded.

j_call,v_call,clone_size,d_call,cdr3_nt,cdr3_aa
TRBJ2-7,TRBV18,once,TRBD2,TGTGCCAGCTCACCGCTCACTAGCGGGAGAATAGACGAGCAGTACTTC,CASSPLTSGRIDEQYF
TRBJ2-3,TRBV5-1,NA,TRBD2,TGCGCCAGCAGCTTGGAAGTAGCGGGAGAGACAGATACGCAGTATTTT,CASSLEVAGETDTQYF
TRBJ2-3,TRBV4-2,once,TRBD2,TGTGCCAGCAGCAGCCCAGCGGGAGTGGGCACAGATACGCAGTATTTT,CASSSPAGVGTDTQYF
TRBJ1-1,TRBV27,NA,NA,TGTGCCAGCAGCCTTGGACTCAGGAACACTGAAGCTTTCTTT,CASSLGLRNTEAFF
TRBJ1-4,TRBV2,few,NA,TGTGCCAGCAGCACAGGGTTTGTAGGCGAAAAACTGTTTTTT,CASSTGFVGEKLFF
TRBJ2-7,TRBV6-1,NA,NA,TGTGCCAGCAGTGAAGAGTACGGCTACGAGCAGTACTTC,CASSEEYGYEQYF
TRBJ2-1,TRBV15,NA,TRBD1,TGTGCCACCACGAGGGACAGGGATGGCGATGAGCAGTTCTTC,CATTRDRDGDEQFF
TRBJ2-1,TRBV19,NA,TRBD1,TGTGCCAGGAAGGGAGGCCAGGGGGCAAATGAGCAGTTCTTC,CARKGGQGANEQFF
TRBJ2-7,TRBV7-8,NA,TRBD2,TGTGCCAGCAGCAGAGGACTAGGGTACGAGCAGTACTTC,CASSRGLGYEQYF
TRBJ2-3,TRBV4-1,NA,TRBD2,TGCGCCAGCAGTCGGACTAGCGGGCTTACTAGCACAGATACGCAGTATTTT,CASSRTSGLTSTDTQYF
TRBJ2-3,TRBV18,NA,NA,TGTGCCAGCTCACCATTGGCCAGCACAGATACGCAGTATTTT,CASSPLASTDTQYF
TRBJ1-1,TRBV27,NA,TRBD1,TGTGCCAGCAGTTTGGGACAGCCTAACACTGAAGCTTTCTTT,CASSLGQPNTEAFF
TRBJ2-2,TRBV5-5,NA,TRBD2,TGTGCCAGCAGCTGGGGACTACCTACGAACACCGGGGAGCTGTTTTTT,CASSWGLPTNTGELFF
TRBJ1-1,TRBV18,NA,NA,TGTGCCAGCTCACCAATAACAGTGGAGAACACTGAAGCTTTCTTT,CASSPITVENTEAFF
TRBJ2-7,TRBV27,NA,NA,TGTGCCAGCAGTTTATGGGCGGGATTAAGCTCCTACGAGCAGTACTTC,CASSLWAGLSSYEQYF
TRBJ2-7,TRBV2,NA,NA,TGTGCCAGCAGGGGAAAACAGGGCTACGAGCAGTACTTC,CASRGKQGYEQYF
TRBJ2-2,TRBV7-3,NA,TRBD2,TGTGCCAGCAGCCCCGACAGCGGGAGACCCACCGGGGAGCTGTTTTTT,CASSPDSGRPTGELFF
TRBJ2-2,TRBV4-1,NA,NA,TGCGCCAGCAGCCCGCCGAAGGGGCCGTTCACCGGGGAGCTGTTTTTT,CASSPPKGPFTGELFF
TRBJ2-5,TRBV15,NA,TRBD2,TGTGCCACCAGCAGAGAATCGACTAGCGGGAGTAAGAAGACCCAGTACTTC,CATSRESTSGSKKTQYF
TRBJ1-1,TRBV2,NA,NA,TGTGCCAGCAGTGAACGCGGTTTCGGGGTCTACACTGAAGCTTTCTTT,CASSERGFGVYTEAFF
TRBJ1-2,TRBV2,NA,NA,TGTGCCAGCAGCCGTGGACAGACGAATGGCTACACCTTC,CASSRGQTNGYTF
TRBJ2-2,TRBV7-9,NA,TRBD1,TGTGCCAGCAGCCTGGGACAGACTAACCGGGAGCTGTTTTTT,CASSLGQTNRELFF
TRBJ2-3,TRBV7-6,NA,NA,TGTGCCAGCAGCAGGCTAGCGCAACGCACAGATACGCAGTATTTT,CASSRLAQRTDTQYF
TRBJ2-3,TRBV27,NA,NA,TGTGCCAGCAGTCCCGAGGTGGATACGCAGTATTTT,CASSPEVDTQYF
TRBJ1-4,TRBV30,NA,TRBD1,TGTGCCTGGAGTATGGACAGGGGGTATGAAAAACTGTTTTTT,CAWSMDRGYEKLFF
TRBJ1-1,TRBV18,NA,NA,TGTGCCAGCTCACCGGCGAACACTGAAGCTTTCTTT,CASSPANTEAFF
TRBJ1-5,TRBV7-9,NA,TRBD1,TGTGCCAGCAGCATGTACAGGGGGAGTAGCAATCAGCCCCAGCATTTT,CASSMYRGSSNQPQHF
TRBJ2-5,TRBV7-9,NA,TRBD2,TGTGCCAGCAGCCTTAGCGGGAGTGATGAGACCCAGTACTTC,CASSLSGSDETQYF
TRBJ2-7,TRBV4-1,once,NA,NA,CASSQEVRRAYEQYF
TRBJ2-7,TRBV19,NA,TRBD2,TGTGCCAGTAGCCAAGTAGCGGGGCCCTACGAGCAGTACTTC,CASSQVAGPYEQYF